This TCR beta chain was recorded in a study of control samples from healthy donors and cancer patients. Germline V CDR1 and CDR2: SGHAT, FQNNGV. The CDR3 is made up of 15 amino acids. V lost 5 bases to trimming and J lost 5 bases; unmatched junction nucleotides: 5. The method was immunoSEQ multiplex PCR; TCRdb's version includes in-frame clones alone and lacks a portion of them. The data contain over 200,000 clones, more than 65% of them singletons. The rearrangement links TRBV11-2 to TRBJ2-5; 13 bases are a match to TRBD2. Sequencing was carried out using PBMCs. This TCR derives from a woman aged 55-75 years with lung cancer. The CDR3, as DNA: TGTGCCAGCAGCCTGGGACTAGCGGGACGGGAGACCCAGTACTTC. Amino acid sequence: CASSLGLAGRETQYF.